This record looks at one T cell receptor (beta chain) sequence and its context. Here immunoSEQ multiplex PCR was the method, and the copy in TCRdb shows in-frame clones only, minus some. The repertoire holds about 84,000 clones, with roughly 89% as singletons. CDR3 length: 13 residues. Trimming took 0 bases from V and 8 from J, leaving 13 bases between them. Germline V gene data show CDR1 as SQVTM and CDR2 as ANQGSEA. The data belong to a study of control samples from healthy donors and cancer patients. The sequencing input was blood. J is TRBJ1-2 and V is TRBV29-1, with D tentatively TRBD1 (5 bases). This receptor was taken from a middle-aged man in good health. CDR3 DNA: TGCAGCGTTGAAGATGTTAACGGGGCCGGCTACACCTTC. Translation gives CSVEDVNGAGYTF. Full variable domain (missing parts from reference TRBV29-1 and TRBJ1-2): SAVISQKPSRDICQRGTSLTIQCQVDSQVTMMFWYRQQPGQSLTLIATANQGSEATYESGFVIDKFPISRPNLTFSTLTVSNMSPEDSSIYLCSVEDVNGAGYTFGSGTRLTVV.